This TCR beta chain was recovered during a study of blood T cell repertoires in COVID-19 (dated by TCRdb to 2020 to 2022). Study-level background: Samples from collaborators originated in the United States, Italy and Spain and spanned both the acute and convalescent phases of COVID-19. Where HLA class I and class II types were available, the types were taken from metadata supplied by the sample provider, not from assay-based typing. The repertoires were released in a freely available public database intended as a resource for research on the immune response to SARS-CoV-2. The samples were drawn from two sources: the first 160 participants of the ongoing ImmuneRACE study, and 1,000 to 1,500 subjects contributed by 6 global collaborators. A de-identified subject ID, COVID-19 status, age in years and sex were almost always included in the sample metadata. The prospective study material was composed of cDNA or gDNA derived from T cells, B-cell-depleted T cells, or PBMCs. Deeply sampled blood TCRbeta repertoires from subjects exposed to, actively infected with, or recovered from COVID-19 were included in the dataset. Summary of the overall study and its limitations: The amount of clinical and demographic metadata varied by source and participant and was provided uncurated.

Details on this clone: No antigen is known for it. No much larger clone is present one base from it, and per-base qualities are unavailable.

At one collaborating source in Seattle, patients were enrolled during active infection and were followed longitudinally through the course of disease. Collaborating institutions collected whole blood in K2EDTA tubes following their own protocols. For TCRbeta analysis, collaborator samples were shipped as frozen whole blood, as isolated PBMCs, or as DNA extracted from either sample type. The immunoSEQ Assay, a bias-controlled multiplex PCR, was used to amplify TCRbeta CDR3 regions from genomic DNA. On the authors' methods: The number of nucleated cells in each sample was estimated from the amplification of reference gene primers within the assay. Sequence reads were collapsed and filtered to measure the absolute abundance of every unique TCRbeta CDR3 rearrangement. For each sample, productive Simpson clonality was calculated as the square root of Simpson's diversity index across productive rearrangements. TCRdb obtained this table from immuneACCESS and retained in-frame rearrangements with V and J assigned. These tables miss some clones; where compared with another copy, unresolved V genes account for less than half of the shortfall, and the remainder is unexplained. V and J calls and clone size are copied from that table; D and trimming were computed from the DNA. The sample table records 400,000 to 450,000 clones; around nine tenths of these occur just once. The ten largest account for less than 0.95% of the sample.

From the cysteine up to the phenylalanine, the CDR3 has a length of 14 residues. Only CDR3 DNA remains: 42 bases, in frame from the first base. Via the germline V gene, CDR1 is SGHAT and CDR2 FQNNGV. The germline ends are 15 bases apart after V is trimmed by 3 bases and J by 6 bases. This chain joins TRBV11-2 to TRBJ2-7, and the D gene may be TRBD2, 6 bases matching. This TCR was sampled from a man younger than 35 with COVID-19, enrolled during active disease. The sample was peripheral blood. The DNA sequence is TGTGCCAGCAGCTTGGGGGGAGTCCAGTCCGAGCAGTACTTC. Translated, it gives CASSLGGVQSEQYF.